This passage covers 27 T cell receptor beta chains from one sample sequenced in a study of T cell responses to AZD1222 COVID-19 vaccine. Assay used: immunoSEQ multiplex PCR; TCRdb lists only in-frame clones, some missing. This table holds some 92,000 clones, roughly nine tenths found once. Specimen: peripheral blood, collected on day 0 of AZD1222 vaccination. The receptor set was obtained from an adult in good health.

CDR3 protein: CASSPPGLEETQYF. The CDR3 DNA follows: TGTGCCAGCAGCCCCCCTGGCCTGGAGGAGACCCAGTACTTC. The chain has TRBV7-2 and TRBJ2-5, with D unclear. Germline V gives CDR1 SGHTA, CDR2 FQGNSA. The CDR3 covers 14 residues. Trimming pared 5 bases from V and 5 bases from J, leaving 15 bases between.

The chain uses TRBV5-1 and TRBJ2-7; the match to TRBD1 covers 7 bases. Germline V gene data show CDR1 as SGHRS and CDR2 as YFSETQ. The CDR3 length is 13 residues. The trim removed 4 bases at V and 2 bases at J, leaving 3 bases unmatched. The CDR3 sequence is CASSHGQAYEQYF. Written as DNA, the CDR3 is TGCGCCAGCAGCCACGGACAGGCCTACGAGCAGTACTTC.

The rearrangement uses TRBV12-3 or TRBV12-4 and TRBJ1-2; D is unclear. The CDR3 loop spans 13 amino acids. Trimming removed 3 bases at V and 5 bases at J, with 10 bases between. This CDR3 reads CASSLGRAYGYTF. CDR3 DNA: TGTGCCAGCAGTTTGGGGAGGGCATATGGCTACACCTTC.

V and J are TRBV11-2 and TRBJ2-1; no reliable D call. Trimming shortened V by 6 bases and J by 3 bases, and 12 bases separated the two germline ends. Per germline, CDR1 SGHAT and CDR2 FQNNGV. CDR3 size: 14 residues. DNA of the CDR3: TGTGCCAGCAGACAGCAGGCTGTCTACAATGAGCAGTTCTTC. This codes for CASRQQAVYNEQFF.

The chain links TRBV5-1 to TRBJ1-1; TRBD1 might be the D (5 bases). This CDR3 region has 14 residues. Germline loops: CDR1 SGHRS, CDR2 YFSETQ. Trimming pared 4 bases from V and 5 bases from J, leaving 15 bases between. The CDR3 region is CASSLGPRGTEAFF. The CDR3 region has the DNA TGCGCCAGCAGCCTTGGCCCCCGGGGGACTGAAGCTTTCTTT.

The genes are TRBV4-1 and TRBJ2-5; perhaps TRBD2 as D (5 bases). Germline V lookup: CDR1 MGHRA, CDR2 YSYEKL. The CDR3 length is 13 residues. Trimming cost V 5 bases and J 5 bases, with 12 bases left between them. CDR3 sequence (DNA): TGCGCCAGCAGCATCATTACGGGGGAGACCCAGTACTTC. This codes for CASSIITGETQYF.

This rearrangement joins TRBV15 to TRBJ1-1, with D unclear. The CDR3 is 12 amino acids. The V end was cut by 1 base, the J end by 7 bases, with 7 bases between. CDR1 is LNHNV and CDR2 is YYDKDF in the germline V gene (reference sequence). The CDR3 coding sequence is TGTGCCACCAGCAGAGGAACGGTTGAAGCTTTCTTT. Translated: CATSRGTVEAFF.

This rearrangement joins TRBV24-1 to TRBJ2-3; tentatively, D is TRBD2 (6 bases). The germline V gene has CDR1 KGHDR and CDR2 SFDVKD. This CDR3 has 15 amino acids. V dropped 6 bases and J dropped 6 bases, with 18 bases sitting between them. CDR3 residues: CATSSNRAGPDTQYF. In DNA form, the CDR3 reads TGTGCCACCAGTTCTAACCGGGCGGGGCCCGATACGCAGTATTTT.

The chain uses TRBV28 and TRBJ1-3; a weak D match, TRBD1 (5 bases). CDR1 is MDHEN, CDR2 SYDVKM, per germline. Trimming took off 0 bases at V and 1 base at J, with 10 bases between the two ends. The CDR3 consists of 16 residues. The CDR3 sequence: CASSLWGELSGNTIYF. The CDR3 bases are TGTGCCAGCAGTTTATGGGGGGAACTTTCTGGAAACACCATATATTTT.

The V call is TRBV7-2, the J call TRBJ2-7, with 9 bases lining up with TRBD1. This CDR3 has 15 amino acids. Germline CDR1 SGHTA, CDR2 FQGNSA. The trim removed 3 bases at V and 2 bases at J, leaving 5 bases unmatched. The CDR3 spells CASSFMRQGAYEQYF. The CDR3 DNA reads TGTGCCAGCAGCTTCATGAGACAGGGGGCCTACGAGCAGTACTTC.

The table lists this clone with a count of one. The chain has TRBV28 and TRBJ1-5, with D tentatively TRBD1 (5 bases). From germline, CDR1 is MDHEN and CDR2 SYDVKM. This CDR3 region has 16 residues. Trimming took 7 bases from V and 4 from J, leaving 20 bases between them. The CDR3 nucleotides are TGTGCCAGCAACTCCCTCGGGGGGGGTACGAATCAGCCCCAGCATTTT. Its translation: CASNSLGGGTNQPQHF.

This clone was seen a single time. CDR3 loop: CASSQVRQQETQYF. In DNA, the CDR3 is TGTGCCAGCAGCCAAGTAAGGCAGCAAGAGACCCAGTACTTC. This chain connects TRBV3-1 (or the pseudogene TRBV3-2) to TRBJ2-5; D unclear. The V and J ends lost 1 base and 2 bases respectively, with 8 bases between them. The CDR3 runs 14 residues. The V gene's germline CDR1 is LGHDT and CDR2 YNNKEL (reference sequence).

The chain couples TRBV7-9 to TRBJ2-7; possibly TRBD2 for D (5 bases). Germline V gives CDR1 SEHNR, CDR2 FQNEAQ (reference sequence). Trimming took off 5 bases at V and 9 bases at J, with 14 bases between the two ends. The CDR3 totals 12 residues. This CDR3 reads CASSTLTAGQYF. The CDR3 nucleotides read TGTGCCAGCAGCACGTTGACGGCGGGGCAGTACTTC.

In its sample, this clone was seen once. V usage is TRBV10-1 and J usage is TRBJ1-2; D not resolved. Germline loops: CDR1 WNHNN, CDR2 SYGVQD (reference sequence). This CDR3 has 10 amino acids. As DNA, the CDR3 is TGCGCTCTCGACACGTATGGCTACACCTTC. It encodes CALDTYGYTF.

This chain joins TRBV27 and TRBJ1-1, with a possible D match to TRBD1 (5 bases). Trimming removed 4 bases from V and 1 base from J, with 16 bases in between. There are 16 residues in the CDR3. Per germline, CDR1 MNHEY and CDR2 SMNVEV (reference sequence). CDR3 amino acids: CASSSGTAQTNTEAFF. The CDR3 DNA follows: TGTGCCAGCAGTTCTGGGACCGCCCAGACGAACACTGAAGCTTTCTTT.

The rearrangement uses TRBV5-1 and TRBJ1-1; no firm D call. The germline gives CDR1 SGHRS, CDR2 YFSETQ. The CDR3 runs 14 residues. V was shortened by 6 bases and J by 0 bases, with 12 bases between the two germline ends. The CDR3 sequence is CASTEAVMNTEAFF. The CDR3 coding sequence is TGCGCCAGCACAGAGGCAGTAATGAACACTGAAGCTTTCTTT.

The chain combines TRBV11-2 with TRBJ2-1; D is perhaps TRBD1 (6 bases). Between the trimmed V and J ends, which lost 1 base and 4 bases, there was a span of 23 bases. The CDR3 is 19 residues long. Germline CDR1 and CDR2: SGHAT and FQNNGV. CDR3 in DNA: TGTGCCAGCAGCTTAGGAGAGGTTGGGGGCCGGGACGGATACAATGAGCAGTTCTTC. Translating it yields CASSLGEVGGRDGYNEQFF.

The chain combines TRBV6-4 with TRBJ1-2; D possibly corresponds to TRBD1 (6 bases). Trimming stripped 0 bases from V and 2 bases from J, with 7 bases between. CDR3 length: 14 amino acids. The germline V gene encodes CDR1 MRHNA and CDR2 SNTAGT. DNA of the CDR3: TGTGCCAGCAGTGACTCGGGGGGCAACTATGGCTACACCTTC. Its protein is CASSDSGGNYGYTF.

The chain uses TRBV3-1 (or the pseudogene TRBV3-2) and TRBJ2-3, with D possibly being TRBD2 (6 bases). The CDR3 is made up of 14 amino acids. V was pared by 3 bases and J by 1 base, with 8 bases between. Germline V CDR1 and CDR2: LGHDT, YNNKEL (reference sequence). Here the CDR3 DNA reads TGTGCCAGCAGCCAGGGCGGGGGCACAGATACGCAGTATTTT. As protein: CASSQGGGTDTQYF.

In its sample, this clone was seen a few times. The gene calls are TRBV5-6 and TRBJ1-2, with 8 bases aligning to TRBD1. J gave up 7 bases and V 4 bases, and 12 bases lay outside the gene matches. CDR1 and CDR2 from the germline V gene are SGHDT and YYEEEE. The CDR3 is 15 residues long. The CDR3 sequence is CASSLPGGGTGGYTF. The DNA of the CDR3 is TGTGCCAGCAGCCTGCCAGGTGGCGGGACAGGTGGCTACACCTTC.

The gene calls are TRBV7-2 and TRBJ2-7; 9 bases are a match to TRBD1. The CDR3 runs 16 residues. The ends lost 3 bases at V and 2 bases at J; junction bases unmatched: 8. Germline V gene lookup returns CDR1 SGHTA and CDR2 FQGNSA. The CDR3: CASSLGQGTLAYEQYF. The CDR3, as DNA: TGTGCCAGCAGCTTGGGACAGGGAACTTTGGCCTACGAGCAGTACTTC.

The chain employs TRBV30 and TRBJ1-4, with D perhaps TRBD1 (6 bases). The V gene lost 0 bases and the J gene lost 8 bases, with 13 bases spanning the gap. Germline V gene lookup returns CDR1 GTSNPN and CDR2 SVGIG (reference sequence). The CDR3 is 14 amino acids. The CDR3 nucleotides read TGTGCCTGGAGTGTAGGTGGGGGGCGAGAAAAACTGTTTTTT. Encoded protein: CAWSVGGGREKLFF.

The chain combines TRBV5-8 with TRBJ1-1, with a weak D call TRBD1 (6 bases). V dropped 3 bases and J dropped 5 bases, with 14 bases sitting between them. The germline V gene encodes CDR1 SGHTS and CDR2 YDEGEE. CDR3 length equals 14 residues. DNA of the CDR3: TGTGCCAGCAGCTACAAACAGGGTAGGACTGAAGCTTTCTTT. Its protein is CASSYKQGRTEAFF.

The rearrangement uses TRBV6-2 or TRBV6-3 and TRBJ2-3; 8 bases map to TRBD2. This CDR3 contains 18 residues. Germline assignment: CDR1 MNHEY and CDR2 SVGEGT. Unmatched junction bases numbered 18, after V lost 4 bases and J lost 6 bases. CDR3 residues: CASSSQPTSGRGRDTQYF. The CDR3 coding sequence is TGTGCCAGCAGTTCTCAACCCACGAGCGGGAGAGGTAGGGATACGCAGTATTTT.

This clone has a single count. V gene TRBV11-2 combines with J gene TRBJ1-6; D is ambiguous. Trimming cost V 3 bases and J 7 bases, with 7 bases left between them. Germline-derived CDR1 and CDR2 are SGHAT and FQNNGV. The CDR3 is made up of 13 amino acids. The CDR3 is CASSFTSNSPLHF. CDR3 sequence (DNA): TGTGCCAGCAGCTTCACCTCGAATTCACCCCTCCACTTT. Full variable domain (rest looked up from reference TRBV11-2 and TRBJ1-6): EAGVAQSPRYKIIEKRQSVAFWCNPISGHATLYWYQQILGQGPKLLIQFQNNGVVDDSQLPKDRFSAERLKGVDSTLKIQPAKLEDSAVYLCASSFTSNSPLHFGNGTRLTVT.

This rearrangement joins TRBV21-1 to TRBJ1-5. TRBV21-1 constitutes a pseudogene. The CDR3 covers 15 residues. CDR3 nucleotide sequence: TGTGCCAGCAGCACTCAGAGTTTTAGCAATCAGCCCCAGCATTTT. It specifies CASSTQSFSNQPQHF.

The chain combines TRBV15 with TRBJ1-2, with D possibly matching TRBD1 (5 bases). V lost 0 bases and J lost 8, with 7 bases in between. CDR3 size: 12 residues. Germline CDR1 LNHNV, CDR2 YYDKDF (reference sequence). The CDR3 DNA is TGTGCCACCAGCAGAGACAGGGCCGGCTACACCTTC. Its protein product is CATSRDRAGYTF.